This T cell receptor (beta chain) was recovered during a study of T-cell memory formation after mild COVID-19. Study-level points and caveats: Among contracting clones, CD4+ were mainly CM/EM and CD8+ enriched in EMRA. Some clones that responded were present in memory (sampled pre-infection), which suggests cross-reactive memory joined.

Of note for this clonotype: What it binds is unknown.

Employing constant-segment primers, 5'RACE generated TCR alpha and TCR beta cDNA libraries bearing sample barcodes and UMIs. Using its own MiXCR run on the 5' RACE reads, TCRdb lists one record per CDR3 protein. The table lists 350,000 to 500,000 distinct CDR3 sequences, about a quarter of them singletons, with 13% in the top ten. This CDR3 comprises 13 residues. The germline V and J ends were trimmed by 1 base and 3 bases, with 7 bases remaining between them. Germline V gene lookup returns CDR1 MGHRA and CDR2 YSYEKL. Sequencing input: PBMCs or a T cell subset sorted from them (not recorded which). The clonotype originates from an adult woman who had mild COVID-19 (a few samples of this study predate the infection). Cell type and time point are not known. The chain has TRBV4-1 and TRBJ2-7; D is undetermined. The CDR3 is CASSQAWNYEQYF. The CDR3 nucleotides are TGCGCCAGCAGCCAAGCGTGGAACTACGAGCAGTACTTC.